The 20 T cell receptor beta chains presented below share a single source sample, sequenced in a study of OX40 agonist ivuxolimab in advanced cancers. Here immunoSEQ multiplex PCR was the method, and the copy in TCRdb shows in-frame clones only, minus some. The sample has about 55,000 clones, 75% to 90% seen once. Sequencing was performed on CD4+ or CD8+ T cells sorted from blood, taken in a trial of the OX40 agonist ivuxolimab. The origin of the receptors is an adult with an advanced solid tumor such as melanoma, head and neck, liver or kidney cancer.

This clone came up a few times. The genes are TRBV18 and TRBJ2-7; 8 bases agree with TRBD2. The V and J ends lost 3 bases and 3 bases, in that order; junction bases with no gene match: 10. The CDR3 is made up of 16 amino acids. The germline gives CDR1 KGHSH, CDR2 LQKENI. The CDR3 is CASSPQSLTSDYEQYF. DNA of the CDR3: TGTGCCAGCTCACCCCAATCCTTGACTAGCGACTACGAGCAGTACTTC.

This sequence joins TRBV6-1 and TRBJ2-7; D gene unclear. V dropped 7 bases and J dropped 4 bases, with 8 bases sitting between them. The germline V gene has CDR1 MNHNS and CDR2 SASEGT. There are 11 residues in the CDR3. For the CDR3, the DNA is TGTGCCAGCATATTTCAATACGAGCAGTACTTC. Amino acids: CASIFQYEQYF.

The gene calls are TRBV25-1 and TRBJ2-3, with 7 bases matching TRBD1. CDR1 and CDR2 from the germline V gene are MGHDK and SYGVNS. The CDR3 has 16 amino acids. Trimming cost V 5 bases and J 3 bases; bases outside gene matches: 11. CDR3 sequence: CASSPFDRDETDTQYF. For the CDR3, the DNA is TGTGCCAGCAGTCCTTTTGACAGGGACGAGACAGATACGCAGTATTTT. The variable domain in full, with the rest retrieved from reference TRBV25-1 and TRBJ2-3, is EADIYQTPRYLVIGTGKKITLECSQTMGHDKMYWYQQDPGMELHLIHYSYGVNSTEKGDLSSESTVSRIRTEHFPLTLESARPSHTSQYLCASSPFDRDETDTQYFGPGTRLTVL.

This clone was detected only a few times. The gene calls are TRBV11-2 and TRBJ2-7, with a possible D match to TRBD2 (6 bases). The germline CDR1 and CDR2 sequences are SGHAT and FQNNGV. Trimming removed 5 bases at V and 3 bases at J, with 11 bases between. The CDR3 spans 13 residues. Written as DNA, the CDR3 is TGTGCCAGCAGCGAACCGGGAGTCTACGAGCAGTACTTC. Protein sequence: CASSEPGVYEQYF. The full variable domain, its missing parts supplied by reference TRBV11-2 and TRBJ2-7, is EAGVAQSPRYKIIEKRQSVAFWCNPISGHATLYWYQQILGQGPKLLIQFQNNGVVDDSQLPKDRFSAERLKGVDSTLKIQPAKLEDSAVYLCASSEPGVYEQYFGPGTRLTVT.

Only one count was recorded for this clone. The chain recombines TRBV27 with TRBJ1-4; D possibly corresponds to TRBD1 (5 bases). Trimming removed 9 bases from V and 3 bases from J, with 14 bases in between. Germline V gives CDR1 MNHEY, CDR2 SMNVEV (reference sequence). This CDR3 is 14 amino acids long. CDR3 in DNA: TGTGCCAGTCGGATAAGGGGCGCTAATGAAAAACTGTTTTTT. Its translation: CASRIRGANEKLFF.

This sequence joins TRBV19 and TRBJ1-5, with 7 bases matching TRBD1. Germline V gives CDR1 LNHDA, CDR2 SQIVND (reference sequence). With 5 bases clipped from V and 3 bases from J, the junction kept 4 bases outside the gene matches. CDR3 length: 14 amino acids. The CDR3 region is CASSGGQANQPQHF. In DNA, the CDR3 is TGTGCCAGTAGTGGAGGACAGGCCAATCAGCCCCAGCATTTT.

This chain connects TRBV9 to TRBJ1-1; TRBD1 matches 8 bases. CDR3 length: 13 amino acids. J was trimmed by 8 bases and V by 4 bases; bases with no gene match: 7. CDR1 and CDR2 from the germline V gene are SGDLS and YYNGEE. The CDR3: CASSIRDRHEAFF. The DNA of the CDR3 is TGTGCCAGCAGCATCCGGGACAGGCACGAAGCTTTCTTT.

This chain uses TRBV13 with TRBJ1-1; 7 positions agree with TRBD1. With V trimmed by 1 base and J by 0 bases, 8 bases remained unmatched. This CDR3 contains 17 residues. Looked up from germline, CDR1 is PRHDT and CDR2 is FYEKMQ (reference sequence). The CDR3 here is CASSLAPTGTLNTEAFF. Here the CDR3 DNA reads TGTGCCAGCAGCTTAGCCCCGACAGGGACCTTGAACACTGAAGCTTTCTTT.

The chain recombines TRBV9 with TRBJ1-3; D may be TRBD1 (5 bases). The CDR3 runs to 15 residues. With 0 bases removed from V and 2 bases from J, the gap between germline ends came to 9 bases. CDR1 and CDR2 from the germline V gene are SGDLS and YYNGEE. Here the CDR3 reads CASSVEDRAGNTIYF. The CDR3 DNA is TGTGCCAGCAGCGTAGAAGACAGAGCTGGAAACACCATATATTTT.

This chain connects TRBV19 to TRBJ1-1, with D possibly matching TRBD1 (5 bases). There are 11 residues in the CDR3. Germline assignment: CDR1 LNHDA and CDR2 SQIVND (reference sequence). With 9 bases removed from V and 6 bases from J, the gap between germline ends came to 11 bases. The CDR3 bases are TGTGCCAGCAGGGTAGGCTCTGAAGCTTTCTTT. Translation: CASRVGSEAFF.

The chain employs TRBV5-4 and TRBJ1-6, with a tentative D call TRBD1 (6 bases). In germline, CDR1 is SGHNT, CDR2 YYREEE (reference sequence). Trimming shortened V by 0 bases and J by 7 bases, and 8 bases separated the two germline ends. The CDR3 runs to 14 residues. The CDR3, as DNA: TGTGCCAGCAGCTTGGGGACAGCGAATTCACCCCTCCACTTT. Translating gives CASSLGTANSPLHF.

J is TRBJ2-3 and V is TRBV27; possible D gene TRBD2, 7 bases. Looked up from germline, CDR1 is MNHEY and CDR2 is SMNVEV (reference sequence). V dropped 5 bases and J dropped 5 bases, with 20 bases sitting between them. The CDR3 covers 16 residues. Here the CDR3 DNA reads TGTGCCAGCAGTGGGTGGAGGGGGGGAGGAATAGATACGCAGTATTTT. Translation: CASSGWRGGGIDTQYF.

The chain combines TRBV13 with TRBJ1-3, with D unresolved. V was shortened by 5 bases and J by 0 bases, with 14 bases between the two germline ends. Germline loops: CDR1 PRHDT, CDR2 FYEKMQ (reference sequence). There are 16 residues in the CDR3. In DNA form, the CDR3 reads TGTGCCAGCAGCCTCTCACTGGGAAACTCTGGAAACACCATATATTTT. This sequence encodes CASSLSLGNSGNTIYF.

CDR3 region: CASNPGRDSSGANVLTF. The DNA for the CDR3 is TGTGCCAGCAACCCGGGGAGGGACTCCTCTGGGGCCAACGTCCTGACTTTC. The chain uses TRBV21-1 and TRBJ2-6; TRBD2, the table's D call, was not compared with the DNA. TRBV21-1 is a listed pseudogene. The CDR3 totals 17 residues.

The J gene is TRBJ2-2, the V gene TRBV7-7, with D perhaps given as TRBD1 or TRBD2 (5 bases each). The CDR3 is 15 amino acids. V lost 6 bases and J 2 bases, leaving 13 bases between the germline ends. Germline CDR1 SSHAT, CDR2 FNYEAQ (reference sequence). The CDR3 protein is CASRGPGLNTGELFF. The CDR3 nucleotides are TGTGCCAGCAGGGGACCGGGCCTCAACACCGGGGAGCTGTTTTTT.

This clone was detected only a few times. This chain uses TRBV7-8 with TRBJ2-1; 7 nucleotides align to TRBD1. Germline CDR1 SGHVS, CDR2 FQNEAQ. The CDR3 contains 15 residues. The V and J ends lost 5 bases and 5 bases, in that order; junction bases with no gene match: 9. This chain's CDR3 is CASSVRQGSDNEQFF. In DNA, the CDR3 is TGTGCCAGCAGCGTGAGACAGGGTTCGGACAATGAGCAGTTCTTC. The variable domain in full, completed from reference TRBV7-8 and TRBJ2-1, reads GAGVSQSPRYKVAKRGQDVALRCDPISGHVSLFWYQQALGQGPEFLTYFQNEAQLDKSGLPSDRFFAERPEGSVSTLKIQRTQQEDSAVYLCASSVRQGSDNEQFFGPGTRLTVL.

The chain has TRBV9 and TRBJ1-1; D is undetermined. CDR3 length: 14 amino acids. Germline V gene lookup returns CDR1 SGDLS and CDR2 YYNGEE. Trimming removed 3 bases at V and 1 base at J, with 10 bases between. The CDR3 here is CASSGGLQNTEAFF. Here the CDR3 DNA reads TGTGCCAGCAGCGGCGGACTTCAGAACACTGAAGCTTTCTTT.

The V and J genes are TRBV4-3 and TRBJ1-3, with 7 bases matching TRBD1. CDR3 length equals 15 residues. Germline-derived CDR1 and CDR2 are LGHNA and YSLEER. J gave up 7 bases and V 4 bases, and 10 bases lay outside the gene matches. CDR3 residues: CASSPHPGQSNTIYF. DNA for the CDR3: TGCGCCAGCAGCCCCCACCCGGGACAGTCGAACACCATATATTTT.

This sequence joins TRBV13 and TRBJ2-7; 12 nucleotides line up with TRBD1. V shed 5 bases and J 6 bases; nucleotides not matched to a gene: 8. Germline values: CDR1 PRHDT, CDR2 FYEKMQ (reference sequence). This CDR3 is 15 amino acids long. CDR3 coding DNA: TGTGCCAGCAGCGGGACCGGGACAGGGGGCTTCGAGCAGTACTTC. Its translation is CASSGTGTGGFEQYF.

This rearrangement joins TRBV5-1 to TRBJ1-4; D might be TRBD1 (6 bases). Germline assignment: CDR1 SGHRS and CDR2 YFSETQ. CDR3 size: 18 residues. V was pared by 0 bases and J by 0 bases, with 15 bases between. In DNA form, the CDR3 reads TGCGCCAGCAGCTTGGTCACAGGGAAACCTACAACTAATGAAAAACTGTTTTTT. It specifies CASSLVTGKPTTNEKLFF.